This TCR beta chain derives from a study of T cell responses to AZD1222 COVID-19 vaccine. Looking at the study overall: Pooling of second doses given at about 4 or about 12 weeks was done. Broader study findings: White British people made up most donors, females outnumbered males, and clonal diversity was possibly underestimated.

Germline lookup yields CDR1 GTSNPN and CDR2 SVGIG (reference sequence). Trimming removed 3 bases from V and 3 bases from J; junction bases left unmatched: 7. The CDR3 length is 14 residues. This clone showed up just a few times. As yet, its antigen is unknown. Assay: immunoSEQ multiplex PCR; the TCRdb copy retains only in-frame clones and omits some. Among under 200,000 clones listed, 90% were seen once. This clonotype was obtained from an adult in good health. The rearrangement uses TRBV30 and TRBJ1-1, with 7 nucleotides matching TRBD1. Sequencing was performed on peripheral blood, taken on day 0 of AZD1222 vaccination. DNA of the CDR3: TGTGCCTGGAGAGAACAGGGGAGGGACACTGAAGCTTTCTTT. Translation: CAWREQGRDTEAFF.